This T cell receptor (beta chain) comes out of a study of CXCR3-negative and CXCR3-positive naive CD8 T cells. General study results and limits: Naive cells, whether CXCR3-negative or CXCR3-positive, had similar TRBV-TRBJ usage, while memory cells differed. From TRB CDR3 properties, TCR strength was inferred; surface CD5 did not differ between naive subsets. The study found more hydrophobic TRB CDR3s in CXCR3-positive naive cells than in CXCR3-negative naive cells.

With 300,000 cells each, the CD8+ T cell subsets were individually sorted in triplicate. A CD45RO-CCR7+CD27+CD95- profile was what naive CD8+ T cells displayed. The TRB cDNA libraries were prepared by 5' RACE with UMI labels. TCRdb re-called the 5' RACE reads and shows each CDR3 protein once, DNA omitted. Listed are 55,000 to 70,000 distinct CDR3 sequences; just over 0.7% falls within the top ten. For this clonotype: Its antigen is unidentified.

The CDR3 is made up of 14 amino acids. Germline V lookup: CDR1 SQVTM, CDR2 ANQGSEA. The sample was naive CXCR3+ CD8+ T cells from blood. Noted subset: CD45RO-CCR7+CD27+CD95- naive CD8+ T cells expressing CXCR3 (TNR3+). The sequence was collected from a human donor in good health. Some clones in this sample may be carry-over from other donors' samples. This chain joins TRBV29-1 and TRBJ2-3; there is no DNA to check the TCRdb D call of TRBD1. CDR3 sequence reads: CSVEGGESTDTQYF.